Listed here are 24 T cell receptor beta chains from one sample, sequenced in a study of T cells in Graves' hyperthyroidism and ophthalmopathy. The source material, RNA transcripts, was used to amplify TCR beta CDR3 regions. HTBI primers drove first-round RT-PCR of the TCR CDR3. MiXCR was run by TCRdb on the multiplex PCR reads, yielding one entry per CDR3 protein. The sample consists of about 180,000 distinct CDR3 sequences, over 8% of them appearing once. The sequencing sample was made of blood. Receptors originate from a woman between 18 and 30 years old with Graves' hyperthyroidism that later progressed to Graves' ophthalmopathy.

This clonotype has a count of ten or more. The chain uses TRBV30 and TRBJ2-1; D is unresolved. This CDR3 has 15 amino acids. Germline V gives CDR1 GTSNPN, CDR2 SVGIG (reference sequence). The V end lost 3 bases, the J end lost 5 bases, and 17 bases lay between the germline ends. The CDR3 nucleotides read TGTGCCTGGAGCACCAAGGACCGAATCAACAATGAGCAGTTCTTC. Protein product: CAWSTKDRINNEQFF.

This clonotype was observed once. One end of the junction does not line up with germline, which may come from a read error. V usage is TRBV7-3 and J usage is TRBJ2-1; D tentatively fits TRBD1 or TRBD2 (7 bases each). Germline loops: CDR1 SGHTA, CDR2 FQGTGA. The CDR3 runs 13 residues. The CDR3 nucleotides read TGCGCCAGCAGCCCTACAGGGGAGGGGGAGCAGTTCTTC. This translates into CASSPTGEGEQFF.

This clonotype was observed at least ten times. This rearrangement joins TRBV7-9 to TRBJ2-7; maybe TRBD1 (6 bases). The V and J ends lost 5 bases and 0 bases respectively, with 14 bases between them. Germline V gives CDR1 SEHNR, CDR2 FQNEAQ (reference sequence). This CDR3 is built from 15 residues. For the CDR3, the DNA is TGTGCCAGCAGCCCCGACAGGTCTGGCTCCTACGAGCAGTACTTC. Its translation: CASSPDRSGSYEQYF.

This clonotype occurred many times. This chain joins TRBV5-5 and TRBJ1-2; weak D call: TRBD1 (6 bases). The CDR3 length is 14 residues. From germline, CDR1 is SGHKS and CDR2 YYEKEE (reference sequence). V lost 0 bases, J lost 4 bases, and 10 bases lay in between. Here the CDR3 reads CASSLEPGAYGYTF. The CDR3 nucleotides read TGTGCCAGCAGCTTGGAGCCGGGGGCCTATGGCTACACCTTC.

This clonotype was found many times. CDR3 nucleotides: TGCAGCGTTGAAGCGACGACCAATGAGCAGTTCTTC. Translating gives CSVEATTNEQFF. The V call is TRBV29-1, the J call TRBJ2-1; D unclear. Between the trimmed V and J ends, which lost 1 base and 6 bases, there was a span of 7 bases. The CDR3 runs 12 residues. Germline V gene sequence: CDR1 SQVTM, CDR2 ANQGSEA.

This clonotype was seen many times. The rearrangement links TRBV19 to TRBJ2-2; 7 bases map to TRBD2. V gave up 3 bases and J gave up 3 bases; unmatched junction bases: 7. The CDR3 is made up of 16 amino acids. Germline CDR1 and CDR2: LNHDA and SQIVND (reference sequence). The chain's CDR3 is CASSIPRGRDTGELFF. CDR3 sequence (DNA): TGTGCCAGTAGTATCCCCCGCGGGAGAGACACCGGGGAGCTGTTTTTT.

Only a few counts were recorded for this clonotype. The chain joins TRBV9 to TRBJ2-3; 8 bases match TRBD2. This CDR3 spans 18 amino acids. V was pared by 0 bases and J by 0 bases, with 9 bases of the junction left unmatched. Per the germline V gene, CDR1 is SGDLS and CDR2 is YYNGEE. The chain's CDR3 is CASSVGGSGITSTDTQYF. As DNA, the CDR3 is TGTGCCAGCAGCGTAGGAGGTAGCGGGATTACTAGCACAGATACGCAGTATTTT.

This clonotype has a count of ten or more. This chain connects TRBV6-1 to TRBJ1-4; no clear D gene. Germline V gives CDR1 MNHNS, CDR2 SASEGT. The CDR3 loop spans 13 amino acids. The V end was cut by 6 bases, the J end by 5 bases, with 10 bases between. The CDR3 reads CASRGIGNEKLFF. In DNA, the CDR3 is TGTGCCAGCAGGGGGATCGGCAATGAAAAACTGTTTTTT.

This rearrangement joins TRBV19 to TRBJ2-2; D is perhaps TRBD2 (5 bases). The CDR3 runs to 12 residues. Trimming shortened V by 9 bases and J by 4 bases, and 9 bases separated the two germline ends. In germline, CDR1 is LNHDA, CDR2 SQIVND (reference sequence). In nucleotides, the CDR3 is TGTGCCAGCTGGACTCCCACCGGGGAGCTGTTTTTT. It translates to CASWTPTGELFF.

This clonotype was seen many times. The V and J genes are TRBV7-8 and TRBJ1-1; 7 bases align to TRBD1. Germline CDR1 is SGHVS and CDR2 is FQNEAQ. The CDR3 spans 16 residues. V lost 5 bases to trimming and J lost 1 base; unmatched junction nucleotides: 10. The CDR3 is CASSTPHRGGNTEAFF. CDR3 DNA sequence: TGTGCCAGCAGCACCCCTCACAGGGGAGGGAACACTGAAGCTTTCTTT. The complete variable domain, with remaining parts taken from reference TRBV7-8 and TRBJ1-1, reads GAGVSQSPRYKVAKRGQDVALRCDPISGHVSLFWYQQALGQGPEFLTYFQNEAQLDKSGLPSDRFFAERPEGSVSTLKIQRTQQEDSAVYLCASSTPHRGGNTEAFFGQGTRLTVV.

Many counts were recorded for this clonotype. The chain recombines TRBV20-1 with TRBJ2-1; 11 bases agree with TRBD2. The CDR3 length is 13 residues. With V trimmed by 5 bases and J by 5 bases, 2 bases remained unmatched. Germline loops: CDR1 DFQATT, CDR2 SNEGSKA (reference sequence). CDR3 residues: CSAGTSGNNEQFF. DNA of the CDR3: TGCAGTGCTGGGACTAGCGGCAACAATGAGCAGTTCTTC.

This clonotype was detected only a few times. The V call is TRBV15, the J call TRBJ1-1; D is undetermined. V was clipped by 0 bases and J by 7 bases, with 6 bases between them. The CDR3 runs 12 residues. Germline CDR1 reads LNHNV; CDR2 reads YYDKDF (reference sequence). The DNA for the CDR3 is TGTGCCACCAGCAGAGAAGTAGGTGAAGCTTTCTTT. Protein product: CATSREVGEAFF. The full variable domain, in which reference TRBV15 and TRBJ1-1 provide the parts outside the CDR3, is DAMVIQNPRYQVTQFGKPVTLSCSQTLNHNVMYWYQQKSSQAPKLLFHYYDKDFNNEADTPDNFQSRRPNTSFCFLDIRSPGLGDTAMYLCATSREVGEAFFGQGTRLTVV.

This clonotype was seen only a few times. This chain uses TRBV7-9 with TRBJ1-3; maybe TRBD1 (6 bases). In germline, CDR1 is SEHNR, CDR2 FQNEAQ (reference sequence). V shed 7 bases and J shed 7 bases, with 17 bases lying between them. The CDR3 totals 14 residues. The CDR3 region is CASTSQGPVNTIYF. CDR3 in DNA: TGTGCCAGCACCTCGCAGGGGCCAGTGAACACCATATATTTT. Drawing the rest from reference TRBV7-9 and TRBJ1-3, the complete variable domain is DTGVSQNPRHKITKRGQNVTFRCDPISEHNRLYWYRQTLGQGPEFLTYFQNEAQLEKSRLLSDRFSAERPKGSFSTLEIQRTEQGDSAMYLCASTSQGPVNTIYFGEGSWLTVV.

This sequence joins TRBV5-5 and TRBJ1-5; D is unclear. The CDR3 is made up of 13 amino acids. Looked up from germline, CDR1 is SGHKS and CDR2 is YYEKEE (reference sequence). The germline V and J ends were trimmed by 4 bases and 11 bases, with 16 bases remaining between them. CDR3 region: CASSPSPTTAQHF. DNA of the CDR3: TGTGCCAGCAGCCCTTCCCCCACTACGGCCCAGCATTTT.

This clonotype was observed many times. This chain connects TRBV20-1 to TRBJ2-5, with D unresolved. V was pared by 3 bases and J by 4 bases, with 9 bases between. The CDR3 spans 12 residues. Per the germline V gene, CDR1 is DFQATT and CDR2 is SNEGSKA (reference sequence). The CDR3 bases are TGCAGTGCTAGGATAGTCGGAGAGACCCAGTACTTC. Encoded protein: CSARIVGETQYF.

This clonotype was counted ten times or more. V usage is TRBV6-1 and J usage is TRBJ2-7; 14 bases fit TRBD2. Germline V gives CDR1 MNHNS, CDR2 SASEGT. V was pared by 5 bases and J by 4 bases, with 1 base of the junction left unmatched. The CDR3 consists of 14 residues. The CDR3 nucleotides read TGTGCCAGCAGTCGGACTAGCGGGGGGTACGAGCAGTACTTC. Its translation: CASSRTSGGYEQYF.

This clonotype has ten or more counts. V is TRBV30 and J is TRBJ1-5; D ambiguous. Germline CDR1 GTSNPN, CDR2 SVGIG (reference sequence). This CDR3 comprises 17 residues. V lost 3 bases, J lost 0 bases, and 18 bases lay in between. In nucleotides, the CDR3 is TGTGCCTGGAGAGAACGGGGAAGGGTTGATAGCAATCAGCCCCAGCATTTT. Translating gives CAWRERGRVDSNQPQHF.

This sequence joins TRBV4-1 and TRBJ1-6; 10 nucleotides align to TRBD1. The trim removed 3 bases at V and 9 bases at J, leaving 5 bases unmatched. The CDR3 loop spans 15 amino acids. Germline V gives CDR1 MGHRA, CDR2 YSYEKL. This CDR3 is CASSQPGQGRSPLHF. The CDR3 region has the DNA TGCGCCAGCAGCCAGCCGGGACAGGGGCGTTCACCCCTCCACTTT.

The chain joins TRBV19 to TRBJ2-7; D gene uncertain. Germline V gene sequence: CDR1 LNHDA, CDR2 SQIVND (reference sequence). V was clipped by 1 base and J by 2 bases, with 9 bases between them. The CDR3 has 14 residues. Here the CDR3 reads CASSIVNEPYEQYF. In DNA, the CDR3 is TGTGCCAGTAGTATAGTTAACGAACCCTACGAGCAGTACTTC. Combining the CDR3 with reference TRBV19 and TRBJ2-7 gives the whole variable domain DGGITQSPKYLFRKEGQNVTLSCEQNLNHDAMYWYRQDPGQGLRLIYYSQIVNDFQKGDIAEGYSVSREKKESFPLTVTSAQKNPTAFYLCASSIVNEPYEQYFGPGTRLTVT.

This clonotype was seen ten or more times. As DNA, the CDR3 is TGTGCCAGCACCGGACAGGGTTGGTCTGGAAACACCATATATTTT. The encoded protein is CASTGQGWSGNTIYF. The chain couples TRBV11-2 to TRBJ1-3; 8 bases align to TRBD1. The trim removed 7 bases at V and 1 base at J, leaving 6 bases unmatched. The CDR3 consists of 15 residues. In germline, CDR1 is SGHAT, CDR2 FQNNGV.

This chain connects TRBV6-1 to TRBJ1-2; 8 bases match TRBD1. CDR1 is MNHNS, CDR2 SASEGT, per germline. V was clipped by 4 bases and J by 7 bases; unmatched bases: 8. This CDR3 has 14 residues. The CDR3 DNA reads as TGTGCCAGCAGTGCCGACAGGGGCACCCTTGGCTACACCTTC. It encodes CASSADRGTLGYTF.

The V call is TRBV5-6, the J call TRBJ1-1; tentatively, D is TRBD1 (5 bases). The CDR3 extends over 14 amino acids. Germline V lookup: CDR1 SGHDT, CDR2 YYEEEE. Trimming shortened V by 5 bases and J by 1 base, and 12 bases separated the two germline ends. CDR3 sequence: CASRPGTANTEAFF. DNA for the CDR3: TGTGCCAGCAGACCCGGGACGGCGAACACTGAAGCTTTCTTT. Together with reference TRBV5-6 and TRBJ1-1, the CDR3 gives the full variable domain: DAGVTQSPTHLIKTRGQQVTLRCSPKSGHDTVSWYQQALGQGPQFIFQYYEEEERQRGNFPDRFSGHQFPNYSSELNVNALLLGDSALYLCASRPGTANTEAFFGQGTRLTVV.

This clonotype was found many times. V is TRBV4-1 and J is TRBJ2-7; TRBD1 matches 10 bases. Germline CDR1 and CDR2: MGHRA and YSYEKL. V trimming: 5 bases; J trimming: 4 bases; junction bases outside the gene matches: 5. CDR3 length: 14 residues. The CDR3 nucleotides read TGCGCCAGCAGCGTGGACAGGGGGGTTTACGAGCAGTACTTC. Its protein product is CASSVDRGVYEQYF.

This clonotype came up a few times. This chain links TRBV7-8 with TRBJ2-1; the match to TRBD2 covers 13 bases. From germline, CDR1 is SGHVS and CDR2 FQNEAQ. The ends lost 7 bases at V and 3 bases at J; junction bases unmatched: 3. The CDR3 is made up of 15 amino acids. The CDR3 bases are TGTGCCAGCAACGGACTAGCGGGAGTCTACAATGAGCAGTTCTTC. Its protein is CASNGLAGVYNEQFF.